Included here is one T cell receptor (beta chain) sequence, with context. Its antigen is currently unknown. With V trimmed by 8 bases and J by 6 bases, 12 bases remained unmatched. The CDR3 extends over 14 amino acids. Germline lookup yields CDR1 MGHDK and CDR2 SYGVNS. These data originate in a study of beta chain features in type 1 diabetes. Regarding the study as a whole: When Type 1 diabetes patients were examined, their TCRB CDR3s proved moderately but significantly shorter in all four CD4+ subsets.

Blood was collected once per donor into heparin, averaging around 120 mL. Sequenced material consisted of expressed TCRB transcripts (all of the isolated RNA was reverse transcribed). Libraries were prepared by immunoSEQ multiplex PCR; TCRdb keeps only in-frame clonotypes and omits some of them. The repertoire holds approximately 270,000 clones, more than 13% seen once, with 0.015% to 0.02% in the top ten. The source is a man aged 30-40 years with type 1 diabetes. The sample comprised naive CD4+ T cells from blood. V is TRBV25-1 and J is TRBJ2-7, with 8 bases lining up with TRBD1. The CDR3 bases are TGTGCCAGCGCCTCGGACAGGGATTTAAGCGAGCAGTACTTC. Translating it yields CASASDRDLSEQYF.